The sample holds one count of the clone carrying this TCR beta chain. The data were taken from a study of T cell responses to AZD1222 COVID-19 vaccine. The overall study: Recipients boosted at about 4 weeks or about 12 weeks are pooled.

Assay used: immunoSEQ multiplex PCR; TCRdb lists only in-frame clones, some missing. Altogether about 120,000 clones are present, under 90% being singletons, with the ten largest covering 3.5% to 5%. The receptor's source is an adult in good health. The material was peripheral blood, obtained on day 0 of AZD1222 vaccination.

The chain's CDR3 is CASSLVTGGYGAYGYTF. DNA for the CDR3: TGTGCCAGCAGCTTAGTGACAGGGGGTTACGGTGCATATGGCTACACCTTC. The chain uses TRBV7-9 and TRBJ1-2; 9 nucleotides line up with TRBD1. V shed 1 base, J shed 5 bases, and the junction held 11 bases outside the gene matches. The CDR3 length is 17 residues. Germline V CDR1 and CDR2: SEHNR, FQNEAQ (reference sequence).